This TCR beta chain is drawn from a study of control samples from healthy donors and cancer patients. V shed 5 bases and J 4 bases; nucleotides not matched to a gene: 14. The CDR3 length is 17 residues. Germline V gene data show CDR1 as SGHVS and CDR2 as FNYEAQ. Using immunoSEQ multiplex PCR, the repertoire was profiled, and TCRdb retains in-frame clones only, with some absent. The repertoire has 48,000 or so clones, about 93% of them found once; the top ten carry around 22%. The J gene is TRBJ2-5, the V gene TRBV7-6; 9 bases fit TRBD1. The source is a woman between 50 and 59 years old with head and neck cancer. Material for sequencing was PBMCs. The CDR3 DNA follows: TGTGCCAGCAGCCTTATCACCGGGACAGGGAACGGAGAGACCCAGTACTTC. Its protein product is CASSLITGTGNGETQYF.